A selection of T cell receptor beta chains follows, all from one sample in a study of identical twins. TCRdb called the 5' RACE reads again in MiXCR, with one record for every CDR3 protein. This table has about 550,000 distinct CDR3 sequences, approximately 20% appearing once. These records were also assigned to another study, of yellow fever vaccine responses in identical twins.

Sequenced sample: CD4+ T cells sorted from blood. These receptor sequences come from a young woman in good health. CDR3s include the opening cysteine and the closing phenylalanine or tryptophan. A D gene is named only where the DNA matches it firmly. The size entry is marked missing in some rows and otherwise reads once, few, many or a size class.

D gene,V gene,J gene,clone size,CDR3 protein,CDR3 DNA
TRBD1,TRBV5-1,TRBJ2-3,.,CASSLGQGAGTDTQYF,TGCGCCAGCAGCCTAGGACAGGGGGCTGGCACAGATACGCAGTATTTT
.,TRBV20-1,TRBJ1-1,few,CSAEPGFEAFF,TGCAGTGCTGAACCGGGGTTTGAAGCTTTCTTT
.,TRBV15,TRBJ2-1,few,CATSREVNRYNEQFF,TGTGCCACCAGCAGAGAAGTGAACCGCTACAATGAGCAGTTCTTC
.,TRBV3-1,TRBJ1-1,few,CASSQGVRKNTEAFF,TGTGCCAGCAGCCAGGGGGTGAGGAAAAACACTGAAGCTTTCTTT
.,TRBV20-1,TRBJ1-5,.,CSAFAGGSQPQHF,TGCAGTGCCTTTGCTGGGGGGTCCCAGCCCCAGCATTTT
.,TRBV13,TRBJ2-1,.,CTCSLNPPSLRGNNEQFF,TGTACCTGCAGTTTAAACCCCCCTTCTCTGAGAGGGAACAATGAGCAGTTCTTC
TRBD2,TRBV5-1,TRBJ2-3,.,CASSLTSGRLDTQYF,TGCGCCAGCAGCTTGACTAGCGGGAGATTAGATACGCAGTATTTT
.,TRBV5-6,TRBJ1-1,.,CASGAWDLRWTEAFF,TGTGCCAGCGGTGCTTGGGACCTTAGATGGACTGAAGCTTTCTTT
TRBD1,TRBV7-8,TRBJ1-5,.,CASSGAGTGINQPQHF,TGTGCCAGCAGCGGCGCTGGGACAGGGATCAATCAGCCCCAGCATTTT
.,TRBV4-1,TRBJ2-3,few,CASSLEGLNPITDTQYF,TGCGCCAGCAGCCTTGAGGGACTGAATCCGATTACAGATACGCAGTATTTT
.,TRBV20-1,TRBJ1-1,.,CSARANTEAFF,TGCAGTGCTAGGGCGAACACTGAAGCTTTCTTT
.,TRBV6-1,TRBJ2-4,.,CASNSRDTVAKNIQYF,TGTGCCAGCAACTCTCGGGACACAGTAGCCAAAAACATTCAGTACTTC
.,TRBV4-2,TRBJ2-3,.,CASSPGGGGADTQYF,TGTGCCAGCAGCCCAGGGGGAGGGGGAGCAGATACGCAGTATTTT
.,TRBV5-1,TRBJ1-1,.,CASSLRGENTEAFF,TGCGCCAGCAGCTTGCGGGGGGAGAACACTGAAGCTTTCTTT
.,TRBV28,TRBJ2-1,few,CASSSGEGGRNEQFF,TGTGCCAGCAGTTCAGGGGAAGGGGGGAGAAATGAGCAGTTCTTC
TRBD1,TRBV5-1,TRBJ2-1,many,CASSYGTGNSEQFF,TGCGCCAGCAGTTACGGGACAGGGAACAGTGAGCAGTTCTTC
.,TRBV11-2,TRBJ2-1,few,CASSLVGMREQFF,TGTGCCAGCAGCTTAGTAGGGATGAGGGAGCAGTTCTTC
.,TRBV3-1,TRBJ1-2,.,CASSQGGTSGYTF,TGTGCCAGCAGCCAAGGAGGGACAAGTGGCTACACCTTC
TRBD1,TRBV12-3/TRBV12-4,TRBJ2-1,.,CASTLPGQVEFF,TGTGCCAGCACCCTTCCTGGACAGGTGGAGTTCTTC
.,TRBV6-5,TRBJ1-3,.,CASSYGGKGYTIYF,TGTGCCAGCAGTTACGGAGGAAAGGGATACACCATATATTTT
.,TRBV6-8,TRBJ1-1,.,CASSRPGGTEAFF,TGTGCCAGCAGCAGACCCGGGGGCACTGAAGCTTTCTTT
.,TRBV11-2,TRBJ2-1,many,CASSLGGGLYNEQFF,TGCGCCAGCAGCTTGGGAGGGGGCCTTTACAATGAGCAGTTCTTC
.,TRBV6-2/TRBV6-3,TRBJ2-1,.,CASSYSTSLPGVGPYNEQFF,TGTGCCAGCAGTTACTCGACCTCACTCCCAGGGGTAGGACCCTACAATGAGCAGTTCTTC
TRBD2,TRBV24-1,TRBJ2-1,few,CATSDPPGLAGDEQFF,TGTGCCACCAGTGACCCACCGGGACTAGCGGGAGATGAGCAGTTCTTC
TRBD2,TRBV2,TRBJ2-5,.,CASSDPGLAGGETQYF,TGTGCCAGCAGTGACCCGGGACTAGCGGGGGGAGAGACCCAGTACTTC
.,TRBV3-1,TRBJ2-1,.,CASSLNAVRGGWFF,TGTGCCAGCAGTCTTAACGCGGTTAGGGGGGGTTGGTTCTTC
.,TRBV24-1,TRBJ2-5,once,CATSDFPDSTLDLGTQYF,TGTGCCACCAGTGATTTCCCAGACAGCACCCTGGACCTGGGGACCCAGTACTTC
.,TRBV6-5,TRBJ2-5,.,CASSSRASLTQYF,TGTGCCAGCAGTTCGAGGGCCTCGCTGACCCAGTACTTC
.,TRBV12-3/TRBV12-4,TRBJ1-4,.,CAVRRQANEKLFF,TGTGCCGTCCGAAGACAGGCTAATGAAAAACTGTTTTTT
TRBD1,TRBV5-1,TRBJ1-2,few,CASSPDGQERIYGYTF,TGCGCCAGCAGCCCGGATGGACAGGAAAGGATCTATGGCTACACCTTC
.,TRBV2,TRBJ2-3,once,CASNNPPQDTQYF,TGTGCCAGCAACAATCCCCCCCAAGATACGCAGTATTTT
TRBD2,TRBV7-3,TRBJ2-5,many,CASSPTGTSGKETQYF,TGTGCCAGCAGCCCCACCGGGACTAGCGGGAAAGAGACCCAGTACTTC
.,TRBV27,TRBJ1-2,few,CASSRGPANYGYTF,TGTGCCAGCAGTAGGGGACCCGCTAACTATGGCTACACCTTC
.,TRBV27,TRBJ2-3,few,CASSLMGPDTQYF,TGTGCCAGCAGTTTAATGGGTCCAGATACGCAGTATTTT
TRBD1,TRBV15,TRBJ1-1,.,CATSRTGLGNTEAFF,TGTGCCACCAGCAGGACAGGGTTGGGGAACACTGAAGCTTTCTTT
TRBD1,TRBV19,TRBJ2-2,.,CASSDRGNTGELFF,TGTGCCAGTAGCGACAGGGGAAACACCGGGGAGCTGTTTTTT
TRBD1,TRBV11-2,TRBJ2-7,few,CASSLSTGETYEQYF,TGTGCCAGCAGCTTATCCACAGGGGAAACCTACGAGCAGTACTTC
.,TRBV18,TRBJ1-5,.,CASSPKAQGNQPQHF,TGTGCCAGCTCCCCAAAGGCCCAGGGGAATCAGCCCCAGCATTTT
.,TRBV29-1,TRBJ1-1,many,CSVVVGGNTEAFF,TGCAGCGTTGTGGTGGGTGGGAACACTGAAGCTTTCTTT
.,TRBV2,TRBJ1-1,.,CASSEQGNVNTEAFF,TGTGCCAGCAGTGAACAGGGTAACGTGAACACTGAAGCTTTCTTT